Following are 14 T cell receptor beta chains from one sample sequenced in a study of PD-1 blockade in classical Hodgkin lymphoma. Time point reported: cycle 4 day 1 (C4D1), after 6 weeks of nivolumab. The patients all showed relapse after autologous stem cell transplantation, while their brentuximab vedotin exposure varied. Sequencing was performed with immunoSEQ multiplex PCR; in TCRdb, only in-frame clones are kept and a portion is missing. The sample shows around 60,000 clones, 70% to 90% of them seen only once. The source was peripheral blood mononuclear cells (PBMCs), collected before the fourth cycle of nivolumab. These receptor sequences come from a human donor with classical Hodgkin lymphoma.

The gene calls are TRBV6-1 and TRBJ1-2; no clear D gene. CDR1 and CDR2 (germline): MNHNS, SASEGT. The germline V and J ends were trimmed by 7 bases and 5 bases, with 20 bases remaining between them. This CDR3 comprises 15 residues. The CDR3 spells CASTYGIDGTYGYTF. The CDR3 bases are TGTGCCAGCACCTATGGGATAGACGGCACTTATGGCTACACCTTC.

This chain uses TRBV2 with TRBJ1-2; D gene ambiguous. V lost 1 base and J lost 8, with 8 bases in between. The CDR3 spans 12 residues. Looked up from germline, CDR1 is SNHLY and CDR2 is FYNNEI. The CDR3 here is CASSEVWEGYTF. In DNA form, the CDR3 reads TGTGCCAGCAGTGAAGTATGGGAAGGCTACACCTTC.

This clone occurred a few times. The chain uses TRBV6-5 and TRBJ1-1, with D possibly matching TRBD1 (6 bases). Looked up from germline, CDR1 is MNHEY and CDR2 is SVGAGI. The V end lost 6 bases, the J end lost 3 bases, and 14 bases lay between the germline ends. The CDR3 extends over 14 amino acids. The CDR3 DNA sequence: TGTGCCAGCAGGAGGACAGTAAGGGACACTGAAGCTTTCTTT. It yields the protein CASRRTVRDTEAFF.

The chain combines TRBV4-1 with TRBJ1-3, with 8 bases matching TRBD1. J was trimmed by 2 bases and V by 2 bases; bases with no gene match: 5. Germline CDR1 reads MGHRA; CDR2 reads YSYEKL. The CDR3 covers 16 residues. CDR3 DNA sequence: TGCGCCAGCAGCCAAATGCGGACAGGGCCTGGAAACACCATATATTTT. The encoded protein is CASSQMRTGPGNTIYF.

The chain employs TRBV6-6 and TRBJ2-2; perhaps TRBD2 as D (6 bases). V shed 7 bases and J shed 5 bases, with 20 bases lying between them. The germline V gene has CDR1 MNHNY and CDR2 SVGAGI (reference sequence). The CDR3 runs 16 residues. This CDR3 reads CASTPSSSAGTGELFF. CDR3 sequence (DNA): TGTGCCAGCACCCCTTCGTCTTCGGCGGGAACCGGGGAGCTGTTTTTT.

V gene TRBV7-8 combines with J gene TRBJ2-7; a weak D match, TRBD2 (5 bases). CDR3 length equals 13 residues. V dropped 6 bases and J dropped 10 bases, with 19 bases sitting between them. Per germline, CDR1 SGHVS and CDR2 FQNEAQ. CDR3 nucleotides: TGTGCCAGCAGGCCCCCCGGCAGGACTGGTCAGTACTTC. Translated, it gives CASRPPGRTGQYF.

This rearrangement joins TRBV19 to TRBJ1-4, with D perhaps matching TRBD1 (6 bases). Trimming removed 3 bases from V and 0 bases from J, with 8 bases in between. This CDR3 is 15 amino acids long. Germline-derived CDR1 and CDR2 are LNHDA and SQIVND (reference sequence). In nucleotides, the CDR3 is TGTGCCAGTAGTATTGGGACAACAACTAATGAAAAACTGTTTTTT. Translated: CASSIGTTTNEKLFF.

This clone has more than one count but fewer than ten. In DNA form, the CDR3 reads TGCGCCAGCAGCTCGGATAATTCACCCCTCCACTTT. Translating it yields CASSSDNSPLHF. J is TRBJ1-6 and V is TRBV5-1, with no clear D. Trimming removed 3 bases at V and 5 bases at J, with 3 bases between. The CDR3 has 12 residues. In germline, CDR1 is SGHRS, CDR2 YFSETQ.

This clone was counted a single time. The chain links TRBV7-6 to TRBJ1-4, with D perhaps TRBD1 (6 bases). V dropped 6 bases and J dropped 11 bases, with 13 bases sitting between them. This CDR3 has 12 residues. The germline CDR1 and CDR2 sequences are SGHVS and FNYEAQ. The CDR3 sequence: CASREIGGKLFF. The CDR3 coding sequence is TGTGCCAGCAGGGAGATAGGGGGTAAACTGTTTTTT.

A few counts support this clone. The chain employs TRBV5-1 and TRBJ1-1; D is uncertain. This CDR3 has 13 residues. With 4 bases removed from V and 5 bases from J, the gap between germline ends came to 12 bases. CDR1 and CDR2 from the germline V gene are SGHRS and YFSETQ. The CDR3 spells CASSQDPGTEAFF. In nucleotides, the CDR3 is TGCGCCAGCAGCCAGGACCCGGGGACTGAAGCTTTCTTT.

The V gene is TRBV6-4, the J gene TRBJ2-2; the D gene is possibly TRBD1 (6 bases). The CDR3 has 16 amino acids. CDR1 and CDR2 from the germline V gene are MRHNA and SNTAGT. Trimming removed 7 bases at V and 1 base at J, with 16 bases between. The CDR3 DNA reads TGTGCCAGCAATACACTGGGGGCATTGAACACCGGGGAGCTGTTTTTT. Protein product: CASNTLGALNTGELFF.

The chain uses TRBV18 and TRBJ2-2; 7 bases are shared with TRBD2. V lost 3 bases and J lost 6; bases outside the gene matches: 4. CDR1 KGHSH and CDR2 LQKENI come from the germline V gene. The CDR3 extends over 14 amino acids. CDR3 sequence (DNA): TGTGCCAGCTCACCGGGGAGCGGGGCCGGGGAGCTGTTTTTT. This gives the protein CASSPGSGAGELFF.

The chain recombines TRBV5-1 with TRBJ1-1; D not certain. Trimming stripped 0 bases from V and 1 base from J, with 7 bases between. The germline V gene encodes CDR1 SGHRS and CDR2 YFSETQ. This CDR3 has 14 amino acids. CDR3 loop: CASSLGTSNTEAFF. The CDR3 DNA is TGCGCCAGCAGCTTGGGGACCTCGAACACTGAAGCTTTCTTT.

The chain joins TRBV21-1 to TRBJ1-1. TRBV21-1 constitutes a pseudogene. The CDR3 covers 15 residues. CDR3 residues: CASSNSSGWGRKAFF. As DNA, the CDR3 is TGTGCCAGCAGCAATTCATCAGGATGGGGTCGAAAAGCTTTCTTT.